One T cell receptor (beta chain) is described in this entry. No cognate antigen has been identified for it. The record has no base qualities; no much larger clone is one base away. The data originate from a study of a mutant IDH1 vaccine in newly diagnosed glioma (dated by TCRdb to about 2021). General notes on the study: Vaccination began 4-6 weeks after radiotherapy alone, or alongside temozolomide cycles in the chemotherapy-containing groups. Of the 25 to 40 treated patients, approximately 60% were male and approximately 40% were female, and the mean age was 40.4 years. Prior to enrollment, standard therapy consisting of radiotherapy alone, temozolomide alone, or radiochemotherapy with temozolomide had been administered to patients, with the combination being received by most patients. The week-35 safety follow-up took place at visit V12, and the week-47 end of study took place at visit V13. Peripheral blood samples were drawn at six visits, namely V03 (baseline), V05, V07, V10, V12 and V13. For exploratory analyses, longitudinal TCRB deep sequencing was carried out in some 25 treated patients wherever samples were available.

Via the germline V gene, CDR1 is SGHVS and CDR2 FNYEAQ. From the cysteine up to the phenylalanine, the CDR3 has a length of 14 residues. The DNA shown is the 42-base CDR3, in frame from base 1. A distance of 8 bases separates the germline ends of V and J, which lose 2 bases and 1 base respectively. Libraries were constructed by the immunoSEQ multiplex PCR assay. The hsTCRB Kit was used according to the manufacturer's protocol to amplify rearranged TCR beta chain sequences. Sequencing of TCRB libraries was carried out on an Illumina MiSeq. Regarding the original processing steps: The kit vendor's proprietary platform handled demultiplexing, trimming and gene mapping. This is the immuneACCESS table as TCRdb keeps it, with only in-frame sequences that have V and J called. A part of the clones is gone; compared with another copy, unresolved V genes explain less than half, and the rest is unexplained. V, J and clone size are those of that table, while D and trimming were read from the DNA. The sample table contains approximately 60,000 clones; only one count was recorded for roughly nine tenths of them. Clones ranked in the top ten supply 1.5% to 2% of the sample.

This sample's time point label indicates: week 35, safety follow-up. Every vaccine dose consisted of 300 ug of a 20-mer mutant IDH1 peptide in Montanide, administered subcutaneously together with topical imiquimod. Eight vaccinations were administered to patients in weeks 1, 3, 5, 7, 11, 15, 19 and 23, corresponding to visits V03 through V10. Newly diagnosed WHO grade 3 or 4 IDH1-mutant astrocytomas showing loss of nuclear ATRX were present in the donors. The samples were drawn from NOA16, a multicentre, single-arm, open-label phase I trial in Germany that tested a mutant IDH1 peptide vaccine in humans for the first time. Genomic DNA for TCRB sequencing was extracted from EDTA blood using the DNeasy Blood and Tissue Kit. Broader findings and caveats from the paper: It was noted by the authors that analyses of patient blood samples could not be reproduced owing to sample limitations. Immune responses induced by the vaccine were seen in roughly 95% of patients across multiple MHC alleles. Changes in the top peripheral T cell clonotypes picked up by TCRB sequencing did not appear to be linked to pseudoprogression. Selection of PBMC samples for TCRB deep sequencing was based on availability.

Source: PBMCs, taken from a glioma patient whose treatment included an IDH1 peptide vaccine. The chain uses TRBV7-6 and TRBJ2-5; the D gene cannot be named for sure. This receptor was identified in a man aged 35 to 55 with glioma. This receptor has the CDR3 CASSLQSIQETQYF. The nucleotide sequence is TGTGCCAGCAGCTTACAGAGTATCCAAGAGACCCAGTACTTC. Where the CDR3 stops, the reference TRBV7-6 and TRBJ2-5 genes take over; the full variable domain is GAGVSQSPRYKVTKRGQDVALRCDPISGHVSLYWYRQALGQGPEFLTYFNYEAQQDKSGLPNDRFSAERPEGSISTLTIQRTEQRDSAMYRCASSLQSIQETQYFGPGTRLLVL.